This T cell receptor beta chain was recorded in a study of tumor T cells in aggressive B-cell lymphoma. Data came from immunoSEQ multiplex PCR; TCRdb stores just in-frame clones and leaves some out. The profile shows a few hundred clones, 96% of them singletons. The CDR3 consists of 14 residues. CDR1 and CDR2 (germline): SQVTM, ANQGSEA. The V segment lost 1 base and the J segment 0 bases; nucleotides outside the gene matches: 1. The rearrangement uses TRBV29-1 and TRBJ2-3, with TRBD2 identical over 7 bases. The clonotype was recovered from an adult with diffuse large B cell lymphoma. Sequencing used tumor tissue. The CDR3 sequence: CSVEVGGSTDTQYF. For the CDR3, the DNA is TGCAGCGTTGAAGTGGGGGGGAGCACAGATACGCAGTATTTT.